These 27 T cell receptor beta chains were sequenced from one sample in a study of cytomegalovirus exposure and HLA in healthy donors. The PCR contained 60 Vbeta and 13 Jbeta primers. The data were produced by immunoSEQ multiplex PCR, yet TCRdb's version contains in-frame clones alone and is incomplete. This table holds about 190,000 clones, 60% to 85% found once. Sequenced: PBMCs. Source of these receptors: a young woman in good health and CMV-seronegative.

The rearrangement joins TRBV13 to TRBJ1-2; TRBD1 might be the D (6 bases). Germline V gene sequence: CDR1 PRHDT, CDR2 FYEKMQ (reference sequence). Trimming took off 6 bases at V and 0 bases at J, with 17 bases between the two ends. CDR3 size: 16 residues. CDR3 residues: CASSNLRDITNYGYTF. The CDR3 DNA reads TGTGCCAGCAGTAACCTCCGGGACATAACTAACTATGGCTACACCTTC.

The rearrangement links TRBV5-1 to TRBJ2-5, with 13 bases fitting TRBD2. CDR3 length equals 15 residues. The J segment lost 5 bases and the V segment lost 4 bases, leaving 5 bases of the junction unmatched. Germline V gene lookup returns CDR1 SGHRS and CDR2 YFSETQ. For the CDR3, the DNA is TGCGCCAGCAGCCCAGGACTAGCGGGGGTGGAGACCCAGTACTTC. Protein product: CASSPGLAGVETQYF.

The CDR3 loop is CASSEVVTGGSGYTF. The DNA of the CDR3 is TGTGCCAGCAGTGAAGTAGTAACAGGGGGCTCCGGCTACACCTTC. The chain recombines TRBV6-1 with TRBJ1-2; 9 bases align to TRBD1. V gave up 1 base and J gave up 8 bases; unmatched junction bases: 8. Germline values: CDR1 MNHNS, CDR2 SASEGT. This CDR3 comprises 15 residues.

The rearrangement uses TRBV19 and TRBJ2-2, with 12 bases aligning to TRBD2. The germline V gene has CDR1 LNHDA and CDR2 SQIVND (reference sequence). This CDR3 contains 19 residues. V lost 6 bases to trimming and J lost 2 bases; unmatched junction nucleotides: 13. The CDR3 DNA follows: TGTGCCAGTAGCCGAAACAGTACTAGCGGGGGGCACAACACCGGGGAGCTGTTTTTT. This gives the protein CASSRNSTSGGHNTGELFF.

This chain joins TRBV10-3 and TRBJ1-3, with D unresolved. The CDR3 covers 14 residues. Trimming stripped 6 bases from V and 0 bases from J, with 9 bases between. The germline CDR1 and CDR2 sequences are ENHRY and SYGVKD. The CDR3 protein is CAISGAYSGNTIYF. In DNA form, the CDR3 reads TGTGCCATCAGCGGAGCCTACTCTGGAAACACCATATATTTT.

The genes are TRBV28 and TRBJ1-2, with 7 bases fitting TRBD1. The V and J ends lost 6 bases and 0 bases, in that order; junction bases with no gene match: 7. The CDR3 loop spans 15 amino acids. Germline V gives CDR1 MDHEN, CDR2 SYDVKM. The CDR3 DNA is TGTGCCAGCAGGGAACTCCAGGGGGCTAACTATGGCTACACCTTC. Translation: CASRELQGANYGYTF.

The CDR3, as DNA: TGTGCCAGCAGCCCCGGACAGAACAACACCGGGGAGCTGTTTTTT. As protein: CASSPGQNNTGELFF. The chain carries TRBV7-9 and TRBJ2-2; D is perhaps TRBD1 (6 bases). Germline assignment: CDR1 SEHNR and CDR2 FQNEAQ (reference sequence). The CDR3 is 15 amino acids. V shed 5 bases and J shed 2 bases, with 12 bases lying between them.

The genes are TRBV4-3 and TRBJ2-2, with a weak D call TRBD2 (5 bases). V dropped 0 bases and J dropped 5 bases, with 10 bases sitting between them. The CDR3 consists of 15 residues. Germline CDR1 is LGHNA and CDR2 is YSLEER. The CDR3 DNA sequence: TGCGCCAGCAGCCAAGAATCTAGCTTAACCGGGGAGCTGTTTTTT. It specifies CASSQESSLTGELFF.

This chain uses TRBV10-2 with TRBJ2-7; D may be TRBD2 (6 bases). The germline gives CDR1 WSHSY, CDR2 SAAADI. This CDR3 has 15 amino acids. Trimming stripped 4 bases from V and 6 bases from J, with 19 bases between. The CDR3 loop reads CASSGSGVQSREQYF. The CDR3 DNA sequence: TGCGCCAGCAGTGGCTCGGGGGTACAGTCCCGCGAGCAGTACTTC.

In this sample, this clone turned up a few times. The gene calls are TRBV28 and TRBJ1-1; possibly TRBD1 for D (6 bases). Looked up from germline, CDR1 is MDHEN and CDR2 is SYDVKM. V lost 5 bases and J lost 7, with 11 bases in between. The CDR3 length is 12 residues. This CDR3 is CASSDTGSEAFF. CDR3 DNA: TGTGCCAGCAGTGATACAGGGAGTGAAGCTTTCTTT.

CDR3 nucleotide sequence: TGTGCCAGCAGCCCAAATGTACTGAGCAATCAGCCCCAGCATTTT. It translates to CASSPNVLSNQPQHF. V is TRBV7-2 and J is TRBJ1-5; D uncertain. V was shortened by 5 bases and J by 1 base, with 12 bases between the two germline ends. Germline V gene data show CDR1 as SGHTA and CDR2 as FQGNSA. The CDR3 is 15 residues long.

The CDR3 nucleotides read TGTGCCAGCAGCTTTGGGACAGATAATGAAAAACTGTTTTTT. Translation gives CASSFGTDNEKLFF. V usage is TRBV7-6 and J usage is TRBJ1-4; 7 bases align to TRBD1. The CDR3 consists of 14 residues. Germline trimming cut 3 bases from V and 4 bases from J; bases unmatched to any gene: 2. Germline lookup yields CDR1 SGHVS and CDR2 FNYEAQ.

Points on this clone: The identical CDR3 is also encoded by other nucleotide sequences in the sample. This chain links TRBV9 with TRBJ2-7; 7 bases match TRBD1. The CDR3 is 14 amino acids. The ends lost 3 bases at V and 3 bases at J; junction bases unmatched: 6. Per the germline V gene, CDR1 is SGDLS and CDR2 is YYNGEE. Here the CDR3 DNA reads TGTGCCAGCAGCGCTTCCGGGACAGACTACGAGCAGTACTTC. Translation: CASSASGTDYEQYF.

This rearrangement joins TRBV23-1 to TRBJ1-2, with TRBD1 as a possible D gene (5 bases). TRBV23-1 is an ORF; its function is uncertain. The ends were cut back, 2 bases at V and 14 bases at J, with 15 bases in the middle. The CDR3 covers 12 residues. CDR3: CASSQGFQGRTF. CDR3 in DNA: TGCGCCAGCAGTCAAGGATTCCAGGGCAGAACCTTC.

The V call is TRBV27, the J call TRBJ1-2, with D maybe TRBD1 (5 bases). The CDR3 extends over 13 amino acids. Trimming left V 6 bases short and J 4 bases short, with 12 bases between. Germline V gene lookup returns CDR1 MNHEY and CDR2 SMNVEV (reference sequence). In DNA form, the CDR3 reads TGTGCCAGCAGAATAGGGGTGGCCTATGGCTACACCTTC. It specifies CASRIGVAYGYTF.

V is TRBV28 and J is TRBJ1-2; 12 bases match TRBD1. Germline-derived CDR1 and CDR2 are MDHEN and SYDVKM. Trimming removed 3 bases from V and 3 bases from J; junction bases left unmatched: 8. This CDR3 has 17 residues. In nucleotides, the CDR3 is TGTGCCAGCAGTTTCTACGGGGACAGGGGGCGCTACTATGGCTACACCTTC. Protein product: CASSFYGDRGRYYGYTF.

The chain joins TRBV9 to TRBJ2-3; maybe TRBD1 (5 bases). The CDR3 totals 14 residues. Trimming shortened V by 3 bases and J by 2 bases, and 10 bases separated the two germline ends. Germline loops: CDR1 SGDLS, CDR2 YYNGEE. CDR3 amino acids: CASSEPRVTDTQYF. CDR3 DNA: TGTGCCAGCAGCGAGCCCAGGGTCACAGATACGCAGTATTTT.

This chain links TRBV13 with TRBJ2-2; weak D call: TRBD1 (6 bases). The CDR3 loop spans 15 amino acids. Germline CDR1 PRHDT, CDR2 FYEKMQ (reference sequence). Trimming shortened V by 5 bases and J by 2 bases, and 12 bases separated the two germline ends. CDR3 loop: CASSLNRVNTGELFF. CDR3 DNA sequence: TGTGCCAGCAGCCTTAACAGGGTTAACACCGGGGAGCTGTTTTTT.

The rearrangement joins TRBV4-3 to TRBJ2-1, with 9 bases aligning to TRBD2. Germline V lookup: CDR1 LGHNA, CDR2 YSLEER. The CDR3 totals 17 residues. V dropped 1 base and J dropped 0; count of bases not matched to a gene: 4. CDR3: CASSQGLAGSSYNEQFF. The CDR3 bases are TGCGCCAGCAGCCAAGGTCTAGCGGGGAGCTCCTACAATGAGCAGTTCTTC.

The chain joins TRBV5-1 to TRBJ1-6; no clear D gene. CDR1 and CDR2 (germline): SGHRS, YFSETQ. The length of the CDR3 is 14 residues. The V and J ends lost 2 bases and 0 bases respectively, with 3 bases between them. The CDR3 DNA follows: TGCGCCAGCAGCTTCAGCTCCTATAATTCACCCCTCCACTTT. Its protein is CASSFSSYNSPLHF.

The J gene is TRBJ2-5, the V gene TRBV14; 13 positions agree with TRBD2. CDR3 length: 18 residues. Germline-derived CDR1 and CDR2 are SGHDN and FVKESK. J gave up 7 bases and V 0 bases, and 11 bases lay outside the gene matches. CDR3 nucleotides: TGTGCCAGCAGCCAAGACCCCGGACTAGCGGGGGCTTGGGGGACCCAGTACTTC. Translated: CASSQDPGLAGAWGTQYF.

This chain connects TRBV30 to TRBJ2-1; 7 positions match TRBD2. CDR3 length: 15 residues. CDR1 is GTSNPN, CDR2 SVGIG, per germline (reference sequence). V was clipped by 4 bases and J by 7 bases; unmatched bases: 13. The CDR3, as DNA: TGTGCCTGGACTCAAGGACTAGAAAGAGGAAATGAGCAGTTCTTC. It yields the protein CAWTQGLERGNEQFF.

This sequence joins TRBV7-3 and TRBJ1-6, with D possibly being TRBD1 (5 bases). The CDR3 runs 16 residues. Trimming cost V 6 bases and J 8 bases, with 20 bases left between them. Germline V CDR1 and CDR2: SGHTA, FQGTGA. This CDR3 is CASSGNGGVQYSPLHF. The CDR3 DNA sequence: TGTGCCAGCAGTGGAAATGGGGGGGTCCAATATTCACCCCTCCACTTT.

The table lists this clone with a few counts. CDR3 residues: CASSISRDIGYGYTF. DNA for the CDR3: TGTGCCAGTAGTATATCCCGGGACATAGGCTATGGCTACACCTTC. This rearrangement joins TRBV19 to TRBJ1-2, with D possibly matching TRBD1 (6 bases). This CDR3 comprises 15 residues. CDR1 is LNHDA, CDR2 SQIVND, per germline (reference sequence). V was pared by 2 bases and J by 4 bases, with 14 bases between.

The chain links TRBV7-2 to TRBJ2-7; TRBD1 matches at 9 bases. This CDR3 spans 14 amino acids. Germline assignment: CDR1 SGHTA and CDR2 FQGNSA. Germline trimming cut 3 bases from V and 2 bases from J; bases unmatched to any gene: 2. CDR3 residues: CASSFGDRAYEQYF. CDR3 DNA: TGTGCCAGCAGCTTCGGGGACAGGGCCTACGAGCAGTACTTC.

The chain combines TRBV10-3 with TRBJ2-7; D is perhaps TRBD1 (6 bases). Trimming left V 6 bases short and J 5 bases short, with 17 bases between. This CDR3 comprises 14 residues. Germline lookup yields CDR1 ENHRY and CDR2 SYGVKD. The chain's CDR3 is CAIRRQGSANEQYF. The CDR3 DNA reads TGTGCCATCAGGAGGCAGGGGAGTGCCAACGAGCAGTACTTC.

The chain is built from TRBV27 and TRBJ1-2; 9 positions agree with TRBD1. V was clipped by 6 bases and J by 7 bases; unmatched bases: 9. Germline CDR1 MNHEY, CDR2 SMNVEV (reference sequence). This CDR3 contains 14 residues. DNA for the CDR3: TGTGCCAGCAGGCCCGGGACAGGGTTTGGTGGCTACACCTTC. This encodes CASRPGTGFGGYTF.